These 32 T cell receptor beta chains share one sample of origin, sequenced in a study of cytomegalovirus exposure and HLA in healthy donors. Amplification used 60 Vbeta primers and 13 Jbeta primers. Here immunoSEQ multiplex PCR was the method, and the copy in TCRdb shows in-frame clones only, minus some. The sample lists some 220,000 clones, approximately 85% occurring once. Source material: PBMCs. All receptors derive from a girl aged 2-10 years in good health and CMV-seronegative.

The chain has TRBV25-1 and TRBJ1-5; TRBD1 matches at 8 bases. Losses at the gene ends were 4 bases for V and 2 bases for J; bases not matched to a gene: 4. CDR1 is MGHDK, CDR2 SYGVNS, per germline. CDR3 length: 15 residues. CDR3 bases: TGTGCCAGCAGTGCTTCGACAGGGGGCAATCAGCCCCAGCATTTT. The encoded protein is CASSASTGGNQPQHF.

The gene calls are TRBV5-6 and TRBJ1-2; 8 bases are shared with TRBD1. CDR1 and CDR2 (germline): SGHDT, YYEEEE. This CDR3 has 12 residues. Unmatched junction bases numbered 0, after V lost 0 bases and J lost 8 bases. The CDR3 protein is CASSLGQGGYTF. DNA of the CDR3: TGTGCCAGCAGCTTGGGACAGGGGGGCTACACCTTC. Full variable domain (missing parts from reference TRBV5-6 and TRBJ1-2): DAGVTQSPTHLIKTRGQQVTLRCSPKSGHDTVSWYQQALGQGPQFIFQYYEEEERQRGNFPDRFSGHQFPNYSSELNVNALLLGDSALYLCASSLGQGGYTFGSGTRLTVV.

This clone occurred a few times. This chain joins TRBV2 and TRBJ1-1; 8 positions agree with TRBD1. With V trimmed by 7 bases and J by 1 base, 5 bases remained unmatched. Germline lookup yields CDR1 SNHLY and CDR2 FYNNEI. The CDR3 sequence is 14 residues long. The CDR3 DNA reads as TGTGCCAGCACCATACAGGGGGGGAACACTGAAGCTTTCTTT. Its translation: CASTIQGGNTEAFF. The full variable domain, completed using reference TRBV2 and TRBJ1-1, is EPEVTQTPSHQVTQMGQEVILRCVPISNHLYFYWYRQILGQKVEFLVSFYNNEISEKSEIFDDQFSVERPDGSNFTLKIRSTKLEDSAMYFCASTIQGGNTEAFFGQGTRLTVV.

V usage is TRBV6-1 and J usage is TRBJ2-3; the match to TRBD1 covers 8 bases. Germline V gene sequence: CDR1 MNHNS, CDR2 SASEGT. The ends lost 4 bases at V and 11 bases at J; junction bases unmatched: 14. The CDR3 totals 15 residues. The CDR3 sequence is CASSGDRGVRRWQYF. The CDR3 region has the DNA TGTGCCAGCAGTGGAGACAGGGGAGTCCGGCGATGGCAGTATTTT.

This chain joins TRBV21-1 and TRBJ2-7; the table gives TRBD1 as D, unverified against the DNA. TRBV21-1 is given as a pseudogene. The CDR3 has 14 residues. CDR3 sequence: CASSNRPGTYEQYF. The CDR3 DNA sequence: TGTGCCAGCAGCAACCGACCAGGGACCTACGAGCAGTACTTC.

This sequence joins TRBV5-1 and TRBJ1-1, with D hard to call. The germline V gene has CDR1 SGHRS and CDR2 YFSETQ. V dropped 4 bases and J dropped 1 base, with 14 bases sitting between them. CDR3 size: 15 residues. CDR3 protein: CASSRVGSQNTEAFF. The CDR3 DNA reads as TGCGCCAGCAGCCGGGTGGGGAGCCAGAACACTGAAGCTTTCTTT.

This chain links TRBV27 with TRBJ2-6; maybe TRBD1 (5 bases). V was cut by 0 bases and J by 2 bases, with 11 bases left in between. CDR1 and CDR2 from the germline V gene are MNHEY and SMNVEV (reference sequence). The CDR3 spans 17 residues. The CDR3 DNA reads TGTGCCAGCAGTTTATCCCCCTTCAGGGCTGGGGCCAACGTCCTGACTTTC. This encodes CASSLSPFRAGANVLTF.

The chain joins TRBV19 to TRBJ1-1, with 12 bases aligning to TRBD1. There are 17 residues in the CDR3. Germline V gene lookup returns CDR1 LNHDA and CDR2 SQIVND (reference sequence). The V gene end was trimmed by 5 bases and the J gene end by 2 bases; junction bases not matched to a gene: 9. CDR3 protein: CASSRHRDRGQNTEAFF. CDR3 nucleotide sequence: TGTGCCAGTAGTCGCCACCGGGACAGGGGGCAAAACACTGAAGCTTTCTTT.

This chain connects TRBV19 to TRBJ1-6, with TRBD1 as a possible D gene (6 bases). The CDR3 extends over 16 amino acids. V dropped 5 bases and J dropped 8 bases, with 19 bases sitting between them. The germline gives CDR1 LNHDA, CDR2 SQIVND (reference sequence). The CDR3 spells CASSPTTGSWDSPLHF. The DNA of the CDR3 is TGTGCCAGTAGTCCCACTACAGGGAGTTGGGATTCACCCCTCCACTTT.

The genes are TRBV13 and TRBJ2-1, with 8 positions matching TRBD2. Germline CDR1 PRHDT, CDR2 FYEKMQ (reference sequence). There are 15 residues in the CDR3. Trimming removed 2 bases from V and 3 bases from J; junction bases left unmatched: 3. CDR3 residues: CASSLTSGGYNEQFF. DNA of the CDR3: TGTGCCAGCAGCTTAACTAGCGGCGGCTACAATGAGCAGTTCTTC.

For this clone: At one boundary the junction diverges from the germline segment, which might be a read error. DNA of the CDR3: TGTGCCAGCAGCCTAGCGGGAGGGAATGAGCAGTTCTTC. This gives the protein CASSLAGGNEQFF. The chain recombines TRBV7-9 with TRBJ2-1; TRBD2 agrees at 12 bases. This CDR3 has 13 residues. The germline CDR1 and CDR2 sequences are SEHNR and FQNEAQ (reference sequence).

This clone was detected only once. CDR3 nucleotide sequence: TGTGCCAGCAGCTTAATGTTCACGAACACCGGGGAGCTGTTTTTT. It specifies CASSLMFTNTGELFF. The chain carries TRBV7-9 and TRBJ2-2; D remains ambiguous. In germline, CDR1 is SEHNR, CDR2 FQNEAQ (reference sequence). V gave up 2 bases and J gave up 0 bases, with 7 bases separating them. CDR3 length equals 15 residues.

This rearrangement joins TRBV7-8 to TRBJ2-1; D might be TRBD2 (5 bases). Trimming left V 8 bases short and J 9 bases short, with 17 bases between. The CDR3 contains 13 residues. CDR1 is SGHVS and CDR2 is FQNEAQ in the germline V gene. The CDR3 nucleotides are TGTGCCAGCGGTAACTTAGGACTTGGTGAGCAGTTCTTC. Its protein product is CASGNLGLGEQFF.

J is TRBJ1-1 and V is TRBV5-1, with D possibly matching TRBD1 (5 bases). The CDR3 totals 15 residues. Germline V gene data show CDR1 as SGHRS and CDR2 as YFSETQ. V lost 4 bases and J lost 4, with 17 bases in between. In nucleotides, the CDR3 is TGCGCCAGCAGCCCCATTGGGGGGAGTGGCACTGAAGCTTTCTTT. Translation: CASSPIGGSGTEAFF. The full variable domain, with the rest looked up from reference TRBV5-1 and TRBJ1-1, is KAGVTQTPRYLIKTRGQQVTLSCSPISGHRSVSWYQQTPGQGLQFLFEYFSETQRNKGNFPGRFSGRQFSNSRSEMNVSTLELGDSALYLCASSPIGGSGTEAFFGQGTRLTVV.

The genes are TRBV5-1 and TRBJ2-1, with 7 positions matching TRBD2. The CDR3 totals 15 residues. Losses at the gene ends were 2 bases for V and 1 base for J; bases not matched to a gene: 3. CDR1 and CDR2 (germline): SGHRS, YFSETQ. CDR3 DNA: TGCGCCAGCAGCTTAAGCGGGGTTTCCTACAATGAGCAGTTCTTC. It encodes CASSLSGVSYNEQFF.

The J gene is TRBJ1-2, the V gene TRBV7-2; D call uncertain. CDR1 and CDR2 (germline): SGHTA, FQGNSA. The CDR3 is 13 amino acids. Trimming stripped 1 base from V and 3 bases from J, with 6 bases between. The CDR3 region has the DNA TGTGCCAGCAGCTTAGAACGGGACTATGGCTACACCTTC. Its protein is CASSLERDYGYTF.

This clone has only one observation. V and J are TRBV5-1 and TRBJ2-5; D perhaps matches TRBD1 (5 bases). The CDR3 runs to 15 residues. Germline values: CDR1 SGHRS, CDR2 YFSETQ. The V gene lost 4 bases and the J gene lost 5 bases, with 18 bases spanning the gap. The CDR3 spells CASSQGGSQGETQYF. The CDR3 coding sequence is TGCGCCAGCAGCCAGGGTGGCAGCCAGGGCGAGACCCAGTACTTC.

This chain connects TRBV6-5 to TRBJ1-1; 7 nucleotides match TRBD1. Per germline, CDR1 MNHEY and CDR2 SVGAGI. The CDR3 has 12 residues. Germline trimming cut 2 bases from V and 11 bases from J; bases unmatched to any gene: 5. This CDR3 is CASSYGDRVAFF. The CDR3 coding sequence is TGTGCCAGCAGTTACGGCGACAGGGTGGCTTTCTTT.

The table lists this clone with a count of one. The chain has TRBV6-1 and TRBJ2-1, with D maybe TRBD1 (6 bases). This CDR3 is built from 15 residues. Trimming took off 8 bases at V and 9 bases at J, with 23 bases between the two ends. The germline V gene has CDR1 MNHNS and CDR2 SASEGT. DNA for the CDR3: TGTGCCAGCTGGTCTCGGACAGTTAAGGGGCCTGAGCAGTTCTTC. Amino acids: CASWSRTVKGPEQFF.

The chain uses TRBV2 and TRBJ2-3; perhaps TRBD1 as D (6 bases). CDR1 is SNHLY, CDR2 FYNNEI, per germline. The V end lost 5 bases, the J end lost 5 bases, and 11 bases lay between the germline ends. This CDR3 has 13 residues. Here the CDR3 DNA reads TGTGCCAGCAGTCAAACAGGGTTAGATACGCAGTATTTT. It translates to CASSQTGLDTQYF.

This clone showed up just a few times. V and J are TRBV30 and TRBJ2-3; D might be TRBD2 (5 bases). This CDR3 region has 13 residues. From germline, CDR1 is GTSNPN and CDR2 SVGIG (reference sequence). V was cut by 3 bases and J by 0 bases, with 7 bases left in between. CDR3 nucleotides: TGTGCCTGGAGCCGGGGTAGCACAGATACGCAGTATTTT. Residues: CAWSRGSTDTQYF. The entire variable domain, with the rest obtained from reference TRBV30 and TRBJ2-3, is as follows: SQTIHQWPATLVQPVGSPLSLECTVEGTSNPNLYWYRQAAGRGLQLLFYSVGIGQISSEVPQNLSASRPQDRQFILSSKKLLLSDSGFYLCAWSRGSTDTQYFGPGTRLTVL.

The chain is built from TRBV7-9 and TRBJ2-5; no definite D call. CDR3 length equals 12 residues. V gave up 5 bases and J gave up 5 bases, with 9 bases separating them. The germline V gene encodes CDR1 SEHNR and CDR2 FQNEAQ (reference sequence). The DNA of the CDR3 is TGTGCCAGCAGCCGTACATCCGAGACCCAGTACTTC. It is translated as CASSRTSETQYF.

The J gene is TRBJ1-3, the V gene TRBV14; D call uncertain. CDR3 size: 12 residues. Trimming pared 4 bases from V and 4 bases from J, leaving 5 bases between. The germline gives CDR1 SGHDN, CDR2 FVKESK. The DNA of the CDR3 is TGTGCCAGCAGCCTCGTGGGAAACACCATATATTTT. It translates to CASSLVGNTIYF.

This chain joins TRBV4-1 and TRBJ2-7, with 9 bases lining up with TRBD2. Trimming removed 0 bases from V and 3 bases from J; junction bases left unmatched: 9. Germline-derived CDR1 and CDR2 are MGHRA and YSYEKL. This CDR3 is built from 17 residues. The CDR3 spells CASSQEGELAGFYEQYF. The CDR3 DNA follows: TGCGCCAGCAGCCAAGAAGGGGAGCTAGCGGGATTCTACGAGCAGTACTTC.

The rearrangement links TRBV5-1 to TRBJ2-1; TRBD1 agrees at 7 bases. The CDR3 spans 15 residues. J was trimmed by 3 bases and V by 4 bases; bases with no gene match: 7. CDR1 is SGHRS, CDR2 YFSETQ, per germline. CDR3 in DNA: TGCGCCAGCAGCACCGACAGGGCGGGCTACAATGAGCAGTTCTTC. Translating gives CASSTDRAGYNEQFF.

This clone has a single count. This rearrangement joins TRBV14 to TRBJ2-5, with 8 bases that match TRBD2. V gave up 6 bases and J gave up 7 bases; unmatched junction bases: 13. The CDR3 runs 15 residues. CDR1 SGHDN and CDR2 FVKESK come from the germline V gene. CDR3 in amino acids: CASSQISGDLGTQYF. CDR3 DNA: TGTGCCAGCAGTCAAATTAGCGGGGACCTGGGGACCCAGTACTTC.

V gene TRBV9 combines with J gene TRBJ2-2; possible D gene TRBD2, 7 bases. With 0 bases removed from V and 0 bases from J, the gap between germline ends came to 12 bases. The length of the CDR3 is 17 residues. Germline CDR1 is SGDLS and CDR2 is YYNGEE. The CDR3: CASSVGAGASNTGELFF. CDR3 nucleotide sequence: TGTGCCAGCAGCGTAGGGGCGGGGGCCTCGAACACCGGGGAGCTGTTTTTT. Together with reference TRBV9 and TRBJ2-2, the CDR3 gives the full variable domain: DSGVTQTPKHLITATGQRVTLRCSPRSGDLSVYWYQQSLDQGLQFLIQYYNGEERAKGNILERFSAQQFPDLHSELNLSSLELGDSALYFCASSVGAGASNTGELFFGEGSRLTVL.

V is TRBV7-6 and J is TRBJ2-2; 7 bases map to TRBD2. The trim removed 5 bases at V and 7 bases at J, leaving 10 bases unmatched. This CDR3 has 15 residues. Germline CDR1 is SGHVS and CDR2 is FNYEAQ. The CDR3 loop is CASSPRLAGVGELFF. CDR3 coding DNA: TGTGCCAGCAGCCCCCGACTAGCCGGTGTCGGGGAGCTGTTTTTT.

This chain joins TRBV7-6 and TRBJ2-7, with 8 bases identical to TRBD1. This CDR3 spans 14 amino acids. Germline assignment: CDR1 SGHVS and CDR2 FNYEAQ. Trimming at V came to 5 bases and at J to 2 bases, leaving 5 bases not matched to a gene. CDR3 coding DNA: TGTGCCAGCAGCCCAAGACAGGGGCCCTACGAGCAGTACTTC. It encodes CASSPRQGPYEQYF.

This CDR3 is CSVEEGTYSSYEQYF. CDR3 sequence (DNA): TGCAGCGTTGAAGAGGGGACTTACAGCTCCTACGAGCAGTACTTC. The rearrangement joins TRBV29-1 to TRBJ2-7; D perhaps matches TRBD2 (6 bases). Trimming pared 0 bases from V and 0 bases from J, leaving 12 bases between. CDR1 is SQVTM, CDR2 ANQGSEA, per germline. The CDR3 runs to 15 residues.

This clone has a single count. The same CDR3 arises from other DNA sequences in this sample as well. The chain uses TRBV7-8 and TRBJ2-2, with D maybe TRBD1 (5 bases). Germline assignment: CDR1 SGHVS and CDR2 FQNEAQ. CDR3 length: 15 amino acids. V lost 3 bases, J lost 4 bases, and 12 bases lay in between. The CDR3 reads CASSFGRVGTGELFF. The CDR3 bases are TGTGCCAGCAGCTTTGGCAGGGTTGGCACCGGGGAGCTGTTTTTT.

This clone was observed a handful of times. This chain links TRBV5-4 with TRBJ2-3; 11 bases are a match to TRBD1. Germline assignment: CDR1 SGHNT and CDR2 YYREEE (reference sequence). After removal of 0 bases from V and 4 bases from J, the junction contained 4 bases not matched to a gene. The CDR3 length is 16 residues. The CDR3 protein is CASSLEDRGRPDTQYF. The CDR3 DNA sequence: TGTGCCAGCAGCTTGGAGGACAGGGGGCGCCCAGATACGCAGTATTTT. Based on the CDR3 plus reference TRBV5-4 and TRBJ2-3, the full variable domain is ETGVTQSPTHLIKTRGQQVTLRCSSQSGHNTVSWYQQALGQGPQFIFQYYREEENGRGNFPPRFSGLQFPNYSSELNVNALELDDSALYLCASSLEDRGRPDTQYFGPGTRLTVL.